The next 25 T cell receptor beta chains were all read from a single sample in a study of T cells expressing NK-cell markers. Following a re-call of the 5' RACE reads, TCRdb has one entry per CDR3 protein and lacks DNA. The sample has 500,000 to 700,000 distinct CDR3 sequences. The specimen sequenced was blood T cells: a sorted CD56 or NKG2C T cell subset, CD4+ or CD8+ T cells, or bulk PBMC T cells (not recorded which). The source of these receptors is a man between 18 and 29 years old in good health.

V is TRBV27 and J is TRBJ2-3; TCRdb designates TRBD2, a call that cannot be tested without DNA. The length of the CDR3 is 13 residues. Looked up from germline, CDR1 is MNHEY and CDR2 is SMNVEV (reference sequence). This CDR3 is CASRQRERDTQYF.

This chain uses TRBV29-1 with TRBJ2-1; TCRdb reports TRBD2, a call that lacks DNA to check it against. Germline values: CDR1 SQVTM, CDR2 ANQGSEA. The CDR3 length is 14 residues. The CDR3 sequence is CSVGFRATVYEQFF.

This chain links TRBV14 with TRBJ2-3; with no DNA, the TCRdb D assignment of TRBD1 cannot be verified. CDR3 size: 16 residues. The germline CDR1 and CDR2 sequences are SGHDN and FVKESK. CDR3 loop: CASSLGGTGEMDTQYF.

The chain uses TRBV7-2 and TRBJ2-7. Germline V gene sequence: CDR1 SGHTA, CDR2 FQGNSA. The CDR3 totals 13 residues. The CDR3 sequence is CASSLSGWQEQYF. Full variable domain (rest looked up from reference TRBV7-2 and TRBJ2-7): GAGVSQSPSNKVTEKGKDVELRCDPISGHTALYWYRQSLGQGLEFLIYFQGNSAPDKSGLPSDRFSAERTGGSVSTLTIQRTQQEDSAVYLCASSLSGWQEQYFGPGTRLTVT.

The chain combines TRBV20-1 with TRBJ1-5; checking the TCRdb D call of TRBD1 is not possible without DNA. The CDR3 contains 13 residues. Germline values: CDR1 DFQATT, CDR2 SNEGSKA (reference sequence). CDR3 protein: CSARGGSNQPQHF.

The V gene is TRBV13, the J gene TRBJ2-5. Per germline, CDR1 PRHDT and CDR2 FYEKMQ (reference sequence). The CDR3 length is 12 residues. The CDR3 sequence is CASRGRRKTQYF.

The chain links TRBV12-3 or TRBV12-4 to TRBJ1-3. The CDR3 consists of 14 residues. CDR3 loop: CASKGDPSGNTIYF.

V gene TRBV29-1 combines with J gene TRBJ2-7; TCRdb names TRBD1, which stays unverified in the absence of DNA. The CDR3 is 17 residues long. Germline loops: CDR1 SQVTM, CDR2 ANQGSEA. This CDR3 is CSVAMVSGGGGGYEQYF.

J is TRBJ2-5 and V is TRBV9; the D call of TRBD1 rests on TCRdb alone, since no DNA is present to check it. The germline V gene encodes CDR1 SGDLS and CDR2 YYNGEE. CDR3 size: 14 residues. The CDR3 is CASSASGLQETQYF.

V usage is TRBV20-1 and J usage is TRBJ2-2; TCRdb's D gene call, TRBD1, goes unchecked for lack of DNA. CDR1 is DFQATT and CDR2 is SNEGSKA in the germline V gene (reference sequence). The CDR3 is 13 amino acids. The CDR3 region is CSASGTNTGELFF.

The genes are TRBV12-3 or TRBV12-4 and TRBJ1-2; TCRdb proposes TRBD1, but this gene call is untestable without DNA. This CDR3 comprises 11 residues. CDR3 loop: CASSSRAGYTF.

The rearrangement joins TRBV27 to TRBJ1-2. The CDR3 spans 12 residues. The germline V gene has CDR1 MNHEY and CDR2 SMNVEV (reference sequence). The CDR3 loop is CASSLQGGGYTF.

This chain uses TRBV27 with TRBJ1-4. The CDR3 runs 13 residues. CDR1 is MNHEY and CDR2 is SMNVEV in the germline V gene (reference sequence). This CDR3 reads CASSLLSNEKLFF.

The chain combines TRBV5-6 with TRBJ2-3; TCRdb's D gene call, TRBD2, goes unchecked for lack of DNA. Germline CDR1 SGHDT, CDR2 YYEEEE. CDR3 length: 16 amino acids. CDR3 region: CASSAPPLASVDTQYF.

J is TRBJ2-7 and V is TRBV5-5; TCRdb gives TRBD2 as the D gene, but with no DNA this cannot be confirmed. Germline V lookup: CDR1 SGHKS, CDR2 YYEKEE (reference sequence). CDR3 length: 16 amino acids. CDR3 in amino acids: CASSIQPGTTTYEQYF.

The chain recombines TRBV7-8 with TRBJ2-5. The CDR3 sequence is 12 residues long. Germline V gene sequence: CDR1 SGHVS, CDR2 FQNEAQ. CDR3 loop: CASSHVDETQYF.

The chain links TRBV12-3 or TRBV12-4 to TRBJ2-1; TCRdb selects TRBD2, and the lack of DNA leaves this call unchecked. This CDR3 region has 15 residues. The CDR3 loop is CASSTKGPRRDEQFF.

The chain links TRBV5-1 to TRBJ1-1; the TRBD1 assignment by TCRdb is unverifiable without DNA. This CDR3 comprises 12 residues. The V gene's germline CDR1 is SGHRS and CDR2 YFSETQ. CDR3: CASGDREGKAFF.

The J gene is TRBJ2-1, the V gene TRBV29-1. The CDR3 sequence is 13 residues long. Germline V CDR1 and CDR2: SQVTM, ANQGSEA. The CDR3 sequence: CSVDREVRNEQFF.

The chain uses TRBV5-1 and TRBJ2-3; TCRdb picks TRBD1, but there is no DNA to check that call. The CDR3 totals 16 residues. The V gene's germline CDR1 is SGHRS and CDR2 YFSETQ. The chain's CDR3 is CASSQGGGLGADTQYF. Using reference TRBV5-1 and TRBJ2-3 for the parts outside the CDR3, the full variable domain is KAGVTQTPRYLIKTRGQQVTLSCSPISGHRSVSWYQQTPGQGLQFLFEYFSETQRNKGNFPGRFSGRQFSNSRSEMNVSTLELGDSALYLCASSQGGGLGADTQYFGPGTRLTVL.

The J gene is TRBJ2-2, the V gene TRBV10-3; the D gene TCRdb calls, TRBD2, cannot be checked with no DNA. CDR3 size: 15 residues. Germline loops: CDR1 ENHRY, CDR2 SYGVKD. The CDR3 loop reads CAISDPIAGTGELFF.

The chain uses TRBV2 and TRBJ2-1; the D gene TCRdb calls, TRBD2, cannot be checked with no DNA. The V gene's germline CDR1 is SNHLY and CDR2 FYNNEI. The CDR3 contains 16 residues. This CDR3 is CASSASGTSGRNEQFF.

The CDR3 protein is CASSFTISGNEQFF. The J gene is TRBJ2-1, the V gene TRBV7-3. Germline CDR1 is SGHTA and CDR2 is FQGTGA. This CDR3 has 14 amino acids.

This rearrangement joins TRBV5-1 to TRBJ2-3; there is no DNA to check the TCRdb D call of TRBD1. Germline V gives CDR1 SGHRS, CDR2 YFSETQ. This CDR3 has 15 amino acids. CDR3 protein: CASSRGQGAPDTQYF.

The chain recombines TRBV11-2 with TRBJ2-3; TCRdb selects TRBD1, and the lack of DNA leaves this call unchecked. Germline CDR1 is SGHAT and CDR2 is FQNNGV. The CDR3 is made up of 16 amino acids. CDR3 region: CASSFTGTGMVDTQYF.